Following are 18 T cell receptor beta chains from one sample sequenced in a study of cytotoxic CD8 clonotypes in ibrutinib-treated CLL. TCRdb keeps only in-frame clones here, not all; method: immunoSEQ multiplex PCR. The sample yields about 200,000 clones, 70% to 75% seen once. Specimen: PBMCs, collected after 12 months of ibrutinib treatment. These receptor sequences come from a human donor with chronic lymphocytic leukemia.

As DNA, the CDR3 is TGCGCCAGCAGCCACTCCAGGGGGCTGGATGGCTACACCTTC. Protein product: CASSHSRGLDGYTF. The genes are TRBV5-1 and TRBJ1-2; 8 positions match TRBD1. Germline-derived CDR1 and CDR2 are SGHRS and YFSETQ. The CDR3 has 14 residues. Trimming cost V 4 bases and J 6 bases; bases outside gene matches: 8.

A word on this clone: A read error may account for a junction end that differs from germline. The genes are TRBV9 and TRBJ2-7; a possible D gene is TRBD1 (7 bases). Per germline, CDR1 SGDLS and CDR2 YYNGEE. The length of the CDR3 is 15 residues. CDR3 in DNA: TGTGCCAGCAGCGGCGGGACAGCTCCCTCCCACGAGCAGTACTTC. Amino acid sequence: CASSGGTAPSHEQYF.

In DNA, the CDR3 is TGTGCCAGCAGTGAATCGGGCAGGTTGGGGGTTCTGTTTTTT. Translated, it gives CASSESGRLGVLFF. J is TRBJ1-4 and V is TRBV25-1, with D perhaps matching TRBD1 (5 bases). Between the trimmed V and J ends, which lost 1 base and 14 bases, there was a span of 17 bases. Germline V gives CDR1 MGHDK, CDR2 SYGVNS. This CDR3 is 14 amino acids long.

The chain carries TRBV6-5 and TRBJ2-3; 7 bases match TRBD1. Germline V gene sequence: CDR1 MNHEY, CDR2 SVGAGI. Trimming at V came to 2 bases and at J to 3 bases, leaving 8 bases not matched to a gene. The CDR3 contains 16 residues. CDR3 region: CASSYQETGLTDTQYF. The DNA for the CDR3 is TGTGCCAGCAGTTACCAGGAGACAGGGCTAACAGATACGCAGTATTTT.

This clone turned up a few times. The V and J genes are TRBV5-6 and TRBJ2-3; 8 bases align to TRBD1. Trimming cost V 5 bases and J 3 bases; bases outside gene matches: 8. Germline values: CDR1 SGHDT, CDR2 YYEEEE. CDR3 length: 15 residues. CDR3 in amino acids: CASSLTGVLTDTQYF. CDR3 nucleotide sequence: TGTGCCAGCAGTTTGACAGGGGTGTTGACAGATACGCAGTATTTT.

As regards this clone: Other DNA sequences from this sample encode an identical CDR3 as well. V usage is TRBV19 and J usage is TRBJ1-1; D ambiguous. The CDR3 extends over 13 amino acids. Per germline, CDR1 LNHDA and CDR2 SQIVND (reference sequence). V was pared by 5 bases and J by 1 base, with 8 bases between. CDR3 bases: TGTGCCAGTAGTCGAGGTGGGAACACTGAAGCTTTCTTT. It specifies CASSRGGNTEAFF. Combining the CDR3 with reference TRBV19 and TRBJ1-1 gives the whole variable domain DGGITQSPKYLFRKEGQNVTLSCEQNLNHDAMYWYRQDPGQGLRLIYYSQIVNDFQKGDIAEGYSVSREKKESFPLTVTSAQKNPTAFYLCASSRGGNTEAFFGQGTRLTVV.

This clone was picked up a small number of times. The rearrangement uses TRBV6-5 and TRBJ2-7; D uncertain. The CDR3 runs to 14 residues. V dropped 0 bases and J dropped 4 bases, with 10 bases sitting between them. Germline V gene lookup returns CDR1 MNHEY and CDR2 SVGAGI. CDR3 nucleotide sequence: TGTGCCAGCAGTTACTCGAGCGTGTATTACGAGCAGTACTTC. As protein: CASSYSSVYYEQYF.

This chain uses TRBV18 with TRBJ1-5, with D tentatively TRBD1 (5 bases). From germline, CDR1 is KGHSH and CDR2 LQKENI. Trimming took 5 bases from V and 1 from J, leaving 9 bases between them. This CDR3 has 14 amino acids. The CDR3 nucleotides are TGTGCCAGCTCAGATCAGGGAAGCAATCAGCCCCAGCATTTT. Protein sequence: CASSDQGSNQPQHF.

The V gene is TRBV9, the J gene TRBJ1-1, with D unclear. V lost 0 bases, J lost 1 base, and 10 bases lay in between. Germline V gene sequence: CDR1 SGDLS, CDR2 YYNGEE. The CDR3 is 15 residues long. CDR3 coding DNA: TGTGCCAGCAGCGTAGGGAGAACCCGGAACACTGAAGCTTTCTTT. It yields the protein CASSVGRTRNTEAFF.

The J gene is TRBJ1-3, the V gene TRBV5-4; D is undetermined. V gave up 3 bases and J gave up 3 bases, with 4 bases separating them. Germline CDR1 SGHNT, CDR2 YYREEE (reference sequence). The CDR3 contains 12 residues. This CDR3 reads CASSSVGNTIYF. The CDR3 nucleotides read TGTGCCAGCAGCTCCGTTGGAAACACCATATATTTT. Combining the CDR3 with reference TRBV5-4 and TRBJ1-3 gives the whole variable domain ETGVTQSPTHLIKTRGQQVTLRCSSQSGHNTVSWYQQALGQGPQFIFQYYREEENGRGNFPPRFSGLQFPNYSSELNVNALELDDSALYLCASSSVGNTIYFGEGSWLTVV.

Only one count was recorded for this clone. The chain recombines TRBV6-4 with TRBJ2-1, with 13 bases lining up with TRBD2. From germline, CDR1 is MRHNA and CDR2 SNTAGT. The junction had 12 bases not matched to a gene; V was cut back by 4 bases and J by 6 bases. CDR3 length equals 18 residues. The CDR3 sequence is CASSAARTSGRAGNEQFF. CDR3 nucleotide sequence: TGTGCCAGCAGTGCGGCAAGAACTAGCGGGAGGGCTGGCAATGAGCAGTTCTTC.

The chain is built from TRBV2 and TRBJ1-3; tentatively, D is TRBD1 (5 bases). The germline gives CDR1 SNHLY, CDR2 FYNNEI. This CDR3 has 16 amino acids. V lost 6 bases, J lost 0 bases, and 15 bases lay in between. The DNA of the CDR3 is TGTGCCAGCAGCCGTCGGGACCGCAGCTCTGGAAACACCATATATTTT. It yields the protein CASSRRDRSSGNTIYF.

This clone came up a few times. The rearrangement joins TRBV4-2 to TRBJ2-2, with 8 bases fitting TRBD2. The V and J ends lost 1 base and 6 bases, in that order; junction bases with no gene match: 4. Per germline, CDR1 LGHNA and CDR2 YNFKEQ. The CDR3 sequence is 15 residues long. This CDR3 is CASSQAGGPSGELFF. CDR3 DNA: TGTGCCAGCAGCCAAGCGGGAGGGCCCTCCGGGGAGCTGTTTTTT.

The V gene is TRBV7-2, the J gene TRBJ2-2; 9 bases align to TRBD2. This CDR3 has 15 residues. V gave up 1 base and J gave up 7 bases; unmatched junction bases: 4. CDR1 SGHTA and CDR2 FQGNSA come from the germline V gene. The CDR3 region is CASSLGLAALGELFF. As DNA, the CDR3 is TGTGCCAGCAGCTTAGGACTAGCGGCTCTCGGGGAGCTGTTTTTT.

In this sample, this clone turned up a few times. The V call is TRBV30, the J call TRBJ2-7; 7 bases line up with TRBD1. Trimming took 2 bases from V and 1 from J; bases not matched to a gene: 8. The length of the CDR3 is 15 residues. Germline V CDR1 and CDR2: GTSNPN, SVGIG (reference sequence). As DNA, the CDR3 is TGTGCCTGGAGTCACCGACAGGGATATTCCTACGAGCAGTACTTC. Protein product: CAWSHRQGYSYEQYF.

V is TRBV6-5 and J is TRBJ2-7; D possibly uses TRBD1 or TRBD2 (5 bases each). CDR1 and CDR2 from the germline V gene are MNHEY and SVGAGI. The CDR3 is made up of 13 amino acids. The V end was cut by 8 bases, the J end by 2 bases, with 13 bases between. The CDR3 DNA reads as TGTGCCAGCGAAGGGACGGAGACCTACGAGCAGTACTTC. This codes for CASEGTETYEQYF.

V gene TRBV5-1 combines with J gene TRBJ1-5; D unclear. Trimming cost V 8 bases and J 0 bases, with 9 bases left between them. This CDR3 is built from 13 residues. CDR1 is SGHRS and CDR2 is YFSETQ in the germline V gene. CDR3 nucleotides: TGCGCCAGGACACTTTATAGCAATCAGCCCCAGCATTTT. Protein sequence: CARTLYSNQPQHF. Supplemented by reference TRBV5-1 and TRBJ1-5, the full variable domain reads KAGVTQTPRYLIKTRGQQVTLSCSPISGHRSVSWYQQTPGQGLQFLFEYFSETQRNKGNFPGRFSGRQFSNSRSEMNVSTLELGDSALYLCARTLYSNQPQHFGDGTRLSIL.

The sample holds one count of this clone. This chain joins TRBV13 and TRBJ2-1; no firm D call. V gave up 4 bases and J gave up 1 base, with 14 bases separating them. Germline assignment: CDR1 PRHDT and CDR2 FYEKMQ (reference sequence). The CDR3 runs 16 residues. The CDR3 bases are TGTGCCAGCAGCTCGAACCCAGGCATTTCCTACAATGAGCAGTTCTTC. Residues: CASSSNPGISYNEQFF.